This entry describes one T cell receptor beta chain. Its target is not known. The data were taken from a study of cytomegalovirus exposure and HLA in healthy donors. Overall study findings and caveats: Most of the CMV-associated TCR beta chains (in a later analysis) appeared to be HLA-restricted. Productive rates of about 87% or about 30% were seen for most TCR beta V segments in an earlier analysis. Further analysis, carried out later, found HLA-associated TCR beta chains more clonally expanded than equally common other chains. Of the V segments, some could not be distinguished, including TRBV6-2 and TRBV6-3, and were excluded.

Germline V lookup: CDR1 SEHNR, CDR2 FQNEAQ (reference sequence). This CDR3 is 14 amino acids long. Between the trimmed V and J ends, which lost 5 bases and 5 bases, there was a span of 15 bases. Vbeta (60) and Jbeta (13) primers were used in the PCR. TCRdb's copy holds only in-frame clones and misses some; the assay was immunoSEQ multiplex PCR. Here the sample table reports 45,000 to 60,000 clones. J is TRBJ2-5 and V is TRBV7-9; a possible D gene is TRBD2 (6 bases). The TCR comes from a female donor in good health and CMV-seronegative. The sequenced sample was PBMCs. CDR3 protein: CASSLAGFGETQYF. DNA for the CDR3: TGTGCCAGCAGCCTCGCGGGATTTGGGGAGACCCAGTACTTC.